This note documents a single T cell receptor beta chain sequence. This record comes from a study of shared clonotypes between healthy human individuals. Several immunoSEQ plates received, in even portions, the genomic DNA of each subset. Spread over ten immunoSEQ deep assay plates, unsorted PBMC DNA underwent sequencing. Only in-frame clones appear in the TCRdb table, and some are missing; sequencing was by immunoSEQ multiplex PCR. The table includes 450,000 or so clones, approximately 77% detected once. The receptor comes from a woman in her 40s in good health. Some clones in this sample may be carry-over from other donors' samples. Sequencing was performed on PBMCs.

The CDR3 region is CASSQHPLTETSYEQYF. The CDR3 nucleotides read TGCGCCAGCAGCCAGCACCCCCTGACAGAAACCTCCTACGAGCAGTACTTC. The V gene is TRBV4-1, the J gene TRBJ2-7; possibly TRBD1 for D (5 bases). The CDR3 runs 17 residues. Germline V gene lookup returns CDR1 MGHRA and CDR2 YSYEKL. Trimming cost V 3 bases and J 0 bases, with 18 bases left between them.